The source of this TCR beta chain is a study of shared clonotypes between healthy human individuals. This table comes from immunoSEQ multiplex PCR, and its TCRdb copy is limited to in-frame clones, with some not included. The sample carries 2 million to 2.5 million clones, under 97% recorded once. This CDR3 has 14 amino acids. V shed 4 bases and J 5 bases; nucleotides not matched to a gene: 4. Germline V gives CDR1 MDHEN, CDR2 SYDVKM. Concerning this clone itself: The sample has other DNA sequences that encode this CDR3 too.

The rearrangement links TRBV28 to TRBJ1-5, with 8 bases identical to TRBD1. The TCR sequence derives from a man aged 18-30 years in good health. Material: naive CD4+ T cells sorted from blood. As to subset: CD45RA+ positively selected. CDR3 region: CASSSGQGDQPQHF. The CDR3 nucleotides are TGTGCCAGCAGTTCTGGACAGGGAGATCAGCCCCAGCATTTT. The full variable domain, its missing parts supplied by reference TRBV28 and TRBJ1-5, is DVKVTQSSRYLVKRTGEKVFLECVQDMDHENMFWYRQDPGLGLRLIYFSYDVKMKEKGDIPEGYSVSREKKERFSLILESASTNQTSMYLCASSSGQGDQPQHFGDGTRLSIL.